This T cell receptor beta chain appears in the sequencing data of a study of T cell responses to AZD1222 COVID-19 vaccine. Produced via immunoSEQ multiplex PCR; TCRdb's table is partial and in-frame only. The sample lists roughly 120,000 clones, about 88% seen once, with roughly 7.4% in the top ten. Study-wide points: Donors were mostly white British, more females; clonal diversity possibly underestimated.

Per the germline V gene, CDR1 is SGHKS and CDR2 is YYEKEE (reference sequence). CDR3 size: 13 residues. With 3 bases removed from V and 0 bases from J, the gap between germline ends came to 5 bases. This clone occurred once. What it recognizes is unknown. This receptor was identified in an adult in good health. The chain links TRBV5-5 to TRBJ2-3; D tentatively reads TRBD1 or TRBD2 (5 bases each). Material: peripheral blood, obtained on day 0 of AZD1222 vaccination. The CDR3 bases are TGTGCCAGCAGCTGGGGGAGCACAGATACGCAGTATTTT. The encoded protein is CASSWGSTDTQYF. The full variable domain, in which reference TRBV5-5 and TRBJ2-3 provide the parts outside the CDR3, is DAGVTQSPTHLIKTRGQQVTLRCSPISGHKSVSWYQQVLGQGPQFIFQYYEKEERGRGNFPDRFSARQFPNYSSELNVNALLLGDSALYLCASSWGSTDTQYFGPGTRLTVL.